This paragraph covers one T cell receptor beta chain sequence. The target of this receptor is not known. The record has no base qualities; no much larger clone is one base away. The data belong to a study of CD8+CD57+ T cells in acquired aplastic anemia listed by TCRdb under 2018. A note on the overall study: On average, sorted CD4+ and CD8+ cells yielded approximately 3 ug of extracted DNA, with a range of roughly 0.19 to 27.4 ug. An average of approximately 9.8 million reads for CD4+ cells and 12 million or so reads for CD8+ cells was obtained from healthy donor samples.

V loses 6 bases of germline sequence and J loses 7 bases, and the interval between the two ends is 8 bases. Including cysteine and phenylalanine, the CDR3 has 12 amino acids. The only DNA kept is the CDR3, 36 bases in frame from the first base. The germline V gene yields KGHDR for CDR1 and SFDVKD for CDR2. Results the study describes overall, beyond this receptor: Some 30 CD8+ CDR3 sequences were shared between patients and controls but appeared highly expressed in patients and within their immunodominant clones. Between patients and healthy controls, no significant difference in CD8+ Simpson's diversity was found (P=0.060).

In the study, sorted CD4+ and CD8+ blood T cells from patients with severe aplastic anemia and from healthy subjects underwent deep sequencing of TCR repertoires. Ficoll-Paque density gradient centrifugation was used to isolate peripheral blood mononuclear cells. Before DNA was extracted, CD4+ and CD8+ T cells were sorted using either FACS or magnetic beads. Profiling of TCR beta VDJ combinations and CDR3 sequences used genomic DNA as the template. TCR repertoire sequencing was run on an Illumina HiSeq 2000. The original methods were these. Repertoires were assessed using TRBV/TRBJ rearrangement plots, CDR3 size and DJ length profiles, and Simpson's diversity index. Whichever DNA sequence was most abundant in the deep sequencing data was defined as the immunodominant clone. CDR3 amino acid sequences were checked for sharing across subjects and were also compared against the VDJdb database and published repertoires. Starting from the raw public reads, TCRdb applied fastp trimming at Q25, assembled clones with MiXCR and retained in-frame beta chains. Each CDR3 protein gets just one entry, which takes the most common genes and DNA from the rows behind it. The V and J calls here are based on TCRdb, not the publication. In this sample the table shows more than 100,000 distinct CDR3 sequences, around 48% of which occur a single time. Under 3% of the sample comes from the top ten.

The sequenced material came from sorted CD4+, CD8+, or CD8+CD57+ T cells (not recorded which) from PBMCs. The sequence was obtained from a human donor in good health, serving as a control. The rearranged segments are TRBV24-1 and TRBJ1-4, and possibly TRBD1, on 6 matching bases. CDR3 loop: CATSSTGEKLFF. The base sequence is TGTGCCACCAGTTCGACAGGTGAAAAACTGTTTTTT.